The 2 T cell receptor beta chains presented below share a single source sample, sequenced in a study of T cell clonality in common variable immunodeficiency. Study results and caveats: In common variable immunodeficiency, TCR beta chains reportedly carried fewer deletions and N-nucleotide insertions.

Repertoires were generated with immunoSEQ multiplex PCR, while TCRdb's copy carries only in-frame clones and drops some. The sample holds about 20,000 clones, and no clone turns up only once. Their antigens are not known. Sequencing used peripheral blood mononuclear cells. The receptor source for this set is a human donor with common variable immunodeficiency.

This clone was found many times. The sequence runs out 3 residues before the end of the CDR3; the remainder is reconstructed from the germline J gene. The chain couples TRBV20-1 to TRBJ2-3, with TRBD2 matching 8 bases. The V and J ends lost 3 bases and 1 base, in that order; junction bases with no gene match: 6. CDR3 length: 15 amino acids. In germline, CDR1 is DFQATT, CDR2 SNEGSKA (reference sequence). This CDR3 is CSARRSGMGTDTQYF. The DNA read from the CDR3 is TGCAGTGCTAGGCGTAGCGGGATGGGCACAGATACG.

Only a few counts were recorded for this clone. The read terminates 3 residues before the CDR3 end, so the remaining end is supplied by the germline J gene. The genes are TRBV7-6 and TRBJ2-1, with 8 positions matching TRBD2. CDR3 size: 17 residues. Germline V CDR1 and CDR2: SGHVS, FNYEAQ. V dropped 0 bases and J dropped 0; count of bases not matched to a gene: 4. The CDR3 protein is CASSLASSGSSYNEQFF. CDR3 bases read: TGTGCCAGCAGCTTAGCGTCGAGCGGGAGCTCCTACAATGAG.